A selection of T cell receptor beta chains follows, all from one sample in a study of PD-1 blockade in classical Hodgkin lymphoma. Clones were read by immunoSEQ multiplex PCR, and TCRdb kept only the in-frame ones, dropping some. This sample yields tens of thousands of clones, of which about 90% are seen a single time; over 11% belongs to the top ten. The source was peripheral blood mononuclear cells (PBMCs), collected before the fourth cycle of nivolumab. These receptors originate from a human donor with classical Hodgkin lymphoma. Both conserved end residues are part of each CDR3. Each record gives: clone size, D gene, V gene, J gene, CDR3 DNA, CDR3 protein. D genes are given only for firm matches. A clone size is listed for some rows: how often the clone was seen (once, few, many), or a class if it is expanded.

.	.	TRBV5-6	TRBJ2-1	TGTGCCAGCAGCACAGGAAGCTCCTACAATGAGCAGTTCTTC	CASSTGSSYNEQFF
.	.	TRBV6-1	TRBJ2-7	TGTGCCAGCAGGGAGACAGGGGAGGGCGAGCAGTACTTC	CASRETGEGEQYF
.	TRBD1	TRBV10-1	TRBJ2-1	TGCGCCAGCAGCGAAGGACAGGGTAGTATTAGTGAGCAGTTCTTC	CASSEGQGSISEQFF
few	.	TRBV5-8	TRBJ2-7	TGTGCCAGCAGCTTACAGGGTGCCTACGAGCAGTACTTC	CASSLQGAYEQYF
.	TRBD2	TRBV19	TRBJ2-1	TGTGCCAGTAGTATAGCTAGCGGAGGGTACAATGAGCAGTTCTTC	CASSIASGGYNEQFF
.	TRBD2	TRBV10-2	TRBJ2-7	TGCGCCAGCAGTGAGCCTAGCGGGAGCTCCTACGAGCAGTACTTC	CASSEPSGSSYEQYF
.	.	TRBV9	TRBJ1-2	TGTGCCAGCAGGCAGGGGAGCTATGGCTACACCTTC	CASRQGSYGYTF
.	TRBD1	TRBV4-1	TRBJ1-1	TGCGCCAGCAGCCTGCCGGGGACAGGGACTGGAGCTTTCTTT	CASSLPGTGTGAFF
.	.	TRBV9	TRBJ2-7	TGTGCCAGCAGCGTATATGGCGGAGGGACGTACGAGCAGTACTTC	CASSVYGGGTYEQYF
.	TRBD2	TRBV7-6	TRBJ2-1	TGTGCCAGCAGATTGCCGGGACTAGCGGACAATGAGCAGTTCTTC	CASRLPGLADNEQFF
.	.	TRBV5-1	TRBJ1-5	TGCGCCAGCAGCTTGACCGGGACACGCAATCAGCCCCAGCATTTT	CASSLTGTRNQPQHF
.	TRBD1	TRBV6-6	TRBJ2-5	TGTGCCAGCAGTTTTCACCGACAGGGAATCCAAGAGACCCAGTACTTC	CASSFHRQGIQETQYF
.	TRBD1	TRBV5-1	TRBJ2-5	TGCGCCAGCAGCACAGACAGGGGTGAGACCCAGTACTTC	CASSTDRGETQYF
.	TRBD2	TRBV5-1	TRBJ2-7	TGCGCCAGCAGCTGGGGTGGGAGGGCCTCCTACGAGCAGTACTTC	CASSWGGRASYEQYF
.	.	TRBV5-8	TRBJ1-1	TGTGCCAGCAGCTTCCCCACGACTGAAGCTTTCTTT	CASSFPTTEAFF
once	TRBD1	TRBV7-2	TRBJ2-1	TGTGCCAGCAGCATCCACGCGACAGGGCCGTTTAGTGGCGAGCAGTTCTTC	CASSIHATGPFSGEQFF
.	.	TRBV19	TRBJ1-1	TGTGCCAGTAGTGTGGATGACAACATGAACACTGAAGCTTTCTTT	CASSVDDNMNTEAFF
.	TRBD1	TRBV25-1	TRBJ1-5	TGTGCCAGCAGTGGGGACAGGGGGACTTATAGCAATCAGCCCCAGCATTTT	CASSGDRGTYSNQPQHF
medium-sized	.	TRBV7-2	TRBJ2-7	TGTGCCAGCAGCCCTACCCCAGGGGTCCACGAGCAGTACTTC	CASSPTPGVHEQYF
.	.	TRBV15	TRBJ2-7	TGTGCCACCAGCATCATCAGCGAGTCCTACGAGCAGTACTTC	CATSIISESYEQYF
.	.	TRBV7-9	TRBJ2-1	TGTGCCAGACCTAGCGACGGCTCCTACAATGAGCAGTTCTTC	CARPSDGSYNEQFF
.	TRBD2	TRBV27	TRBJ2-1	TGTGCCAGCAGTCCGCGACTAGCGGGAGAAACTGAGCAGTTCTTC	CASSPRLAGETEQFF
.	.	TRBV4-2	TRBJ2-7	TGTGCCAGCAGCCACCGACAGGCCTACGAGCAGTACTTC	CASSHRQAYEQYF
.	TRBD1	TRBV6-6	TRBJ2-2	TGTGCCAGCAGTCTTCTGGACAGGGGAGCTACCGGGGAGCTGTTTTTT	CASSLLDRGATGELFF
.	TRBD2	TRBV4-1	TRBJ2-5	TGCGCCAGCAGCCGCCCCGGGACTAGCGGGAAAGAGACCCAGTACTTC	CASSRPGTSGKETQYF
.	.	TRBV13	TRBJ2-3	TGTGCCAGCAGCTTCGAGAGAGGCACAGATACGCAGTATTTT	CASSFERGTDTQYF
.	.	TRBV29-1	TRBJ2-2	TGCAGCGTATCTACTAGGAGCGGGGAGCTGTTTTTT	CSVSTRSGELFF
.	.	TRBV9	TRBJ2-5	TGTGCCAGCAGCACTAGACTGTACGGGACCCAGTACTTC	CASSTRLYGTQYF
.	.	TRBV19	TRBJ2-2	TGTGCCAGTAGTATAACAGGGCTACGTACCGGGGAGCTGTTTTTT	CASSITGLRTGELFF
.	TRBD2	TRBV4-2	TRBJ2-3	TGTGCCAGCAGCCCTCTAGCGGGACTCACAGATACGCAGTATTTT	CASSPLAGLTDTQYF
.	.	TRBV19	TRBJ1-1	TGTGCCATTGCCCGGACGGCGAACACTGAAGCTTTCTTT	CAIARTANTEAFF
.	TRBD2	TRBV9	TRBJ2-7	TGTGCCAGCAGCTCCGCACCGGGACTAGCGGGAGGGCCTAGCTACGAGCAGTACTTC	CASSSAPGLAGGPSYEQYF
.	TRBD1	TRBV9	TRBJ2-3	TGTGCCAGCAGCGTAGCGGGGGACAGGGGATTCACAGATACGCAGTATTTT	CASSVAGDRGFTDTQYF
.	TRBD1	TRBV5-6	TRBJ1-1	TGTGCCAGCAGCTTGGTAGGACAGGGATCGTCCACTGAAGCTTTCTTT	CASSLVGQGSSTEAFF
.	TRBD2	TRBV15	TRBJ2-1	TGTGCCACCAGCAGCCTAGCGGGATCCTACAATGAGCAGTTCTTC	CATSSLAGSYNEQFF
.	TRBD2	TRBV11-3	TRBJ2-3	TGTGCCAGCAGCCCGACTAGCGGGGCGGGAGATACGCAGTATTTT	CASSPTSGAGDTQYF
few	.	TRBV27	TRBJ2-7	TGTGCCAGCAGTTTAAATAGCAACGAGCAGTACTTC	CASSLNSNEQYF
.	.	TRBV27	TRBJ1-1	TGTGCCAGCAGCCGATTAGTGGGGTTGGGCACTGAAGCTTTCTTT	CASSRLVGLGTEAFF
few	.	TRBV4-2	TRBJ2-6	TGTGCCAGCAGCCAAGATACGACAGGCGGGTCTGGGGCCAACGTCCTGACTTTC	CASSQDTTGGSGANVLTF
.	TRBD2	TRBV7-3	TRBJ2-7	TGTGCCAGCAGCACCGGAGTTGGGGAGGGCTACGAGCAGTACTTC	CASSTGVGEGYEQYF
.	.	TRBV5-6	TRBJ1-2	TGTGCCAGCAGCTTGAGTCCCGCGGGGAGCTATGGCTACACCTTC	CASSLSPAGSYGYTF
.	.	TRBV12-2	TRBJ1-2	TGTGCAAGTCGTAGACTCCCTCTGAGGGGCTACACCTTC	CASRRLPLRGYTF
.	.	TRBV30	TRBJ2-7	TGTGCCTGGAGGGGGCCGGGGCGGTCCTACGAGCAGTACTTC	CAWRGPGRSYEQYF
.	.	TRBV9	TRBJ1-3	TGTGCCAGCAGCGTAGACGGGATCTCTGGAAACACCATATATTTT	CASSVDGISGNTIYF
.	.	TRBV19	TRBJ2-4	TGTGCCAGTAGTGGTGACAGGTCCTGGATTCAGTACTTC	CASSGDRSWIQYF
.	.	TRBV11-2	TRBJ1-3	TGTGCCAGCAGCTCCCCTGGAAACACCATATATTTT	CASSSPGNTIYF
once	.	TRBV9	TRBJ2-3	TGTGCCAGCAGCGAGGGGAATGCGCAGTATTTT	CASSEGNAQYF
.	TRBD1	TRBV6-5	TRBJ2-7	TGTGCCAGCAGTTTAAGTAGGACAGGCCGCTCCTACGAGCAGTACTTC	CASSLSRTGRSYEQYF
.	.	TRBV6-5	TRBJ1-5	TGTGCCAGCAGGAACAACAGGGTCCTCAATCAGCCCCAGCATTTT	CASRNNRVLNQPQHF
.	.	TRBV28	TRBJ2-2	TGTGCCAGCAGCCTGAGCTACACCGGGGAGCTGTTTTTT	CASSLSYTGELFF
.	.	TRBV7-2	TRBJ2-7	TGTGCCAGCAGCTTAGCGTCTCGACCTTACAGCTCCTACGAGCAGTACTTC	CASSLASRPYSSYEQYF
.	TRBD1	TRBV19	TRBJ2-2	TGTGCCAGTAGTAATAGGGACAGGGGAATAAGGGAGCTGTTTTTT	CASSNRDRGIRELFF
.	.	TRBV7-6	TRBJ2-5	TGTGCCAGCAGCTTTACTAGACAAGAGACCCAGTACTTC	CASSFTRQETQYF
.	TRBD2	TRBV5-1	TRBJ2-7	TGCGCCAGCATGAGAGGCACTAGCGGGCGTCCTACCTACGAGCAGTACTTC	CASMRGTSGRPTYEQYF
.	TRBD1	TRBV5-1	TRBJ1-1	TGCGCCAGCGGTCGGGACAGGTTAAACACTGAAGCTTTCTTT	CASGRDRLNTEAFF
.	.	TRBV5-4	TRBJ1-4	TGTGCCAGCAGCTTAATTCCGGACGGTTCTAATGAAAAACTGTTTTTT	CASSLIPDGSNEKLFF
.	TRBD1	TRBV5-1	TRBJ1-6	TGCGCCAGCAGCTTGGAGGGACAGGGGGCCGGGTCACCCCTCCACTTT	CASSLEGQGAGSPLHF
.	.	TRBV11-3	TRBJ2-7	TGTGCCAGCAGCTTCTGGATGAGCTCCTACGAGCAGTACTTC	CASSFWMSSYEQYF
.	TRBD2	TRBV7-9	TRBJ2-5	TGTGCCAGCAGCTTAGAATGGACTAGCTTCCAGACCCAGTACTTC	CASSLEWTSFQTQYF
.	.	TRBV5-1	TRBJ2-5	TGCGCCAGCAGCTTGTCTCGAAACCAAGAGACCCAGTACTTC	CASSLSRNQETQYF